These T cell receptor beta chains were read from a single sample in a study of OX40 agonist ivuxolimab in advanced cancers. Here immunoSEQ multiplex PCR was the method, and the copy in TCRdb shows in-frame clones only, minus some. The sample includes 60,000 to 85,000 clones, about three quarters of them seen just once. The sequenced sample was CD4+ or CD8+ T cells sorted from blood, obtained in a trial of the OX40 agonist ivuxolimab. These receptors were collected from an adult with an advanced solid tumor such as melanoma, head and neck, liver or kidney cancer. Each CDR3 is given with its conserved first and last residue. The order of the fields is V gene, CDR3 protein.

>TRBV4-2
CASSHHGQVWEQYF
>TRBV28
CASSSGATNEKLFF
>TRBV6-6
CASSYSSGIEAFF
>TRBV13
CASSRSGANVLTF
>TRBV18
CASSPPRGGHEQYF
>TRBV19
CASSIFAGDPTDTQYF
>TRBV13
CASSRDRGKGLFF
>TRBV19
CASKSGLSADTQYF
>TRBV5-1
CASSLGGNTEAFF
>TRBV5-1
CASSLGLAGGYEQYF
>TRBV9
CASSVALREVAGNTIYF
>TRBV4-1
CASSQASTNEKLFF
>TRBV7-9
CASSLGPLGAGELFF
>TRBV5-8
CASSSQTGGTYGYTF
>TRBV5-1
CASSLVGDNNSPLHF